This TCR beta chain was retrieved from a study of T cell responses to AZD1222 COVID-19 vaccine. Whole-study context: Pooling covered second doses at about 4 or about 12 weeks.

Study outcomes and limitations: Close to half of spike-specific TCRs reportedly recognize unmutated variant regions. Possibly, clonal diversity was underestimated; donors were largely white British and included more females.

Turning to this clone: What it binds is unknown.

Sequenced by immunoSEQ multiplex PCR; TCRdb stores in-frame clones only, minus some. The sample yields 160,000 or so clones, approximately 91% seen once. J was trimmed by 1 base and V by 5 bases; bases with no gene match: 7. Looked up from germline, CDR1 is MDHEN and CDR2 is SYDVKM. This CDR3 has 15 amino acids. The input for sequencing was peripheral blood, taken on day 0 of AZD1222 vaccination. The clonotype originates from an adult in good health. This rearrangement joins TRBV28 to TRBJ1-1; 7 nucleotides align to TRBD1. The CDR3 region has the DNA TGTGCCAGCAGTCTGCCCCGGGACAGGAACACTGAAGCTTTCTTT. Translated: CASSLPRDRNTEAFF.